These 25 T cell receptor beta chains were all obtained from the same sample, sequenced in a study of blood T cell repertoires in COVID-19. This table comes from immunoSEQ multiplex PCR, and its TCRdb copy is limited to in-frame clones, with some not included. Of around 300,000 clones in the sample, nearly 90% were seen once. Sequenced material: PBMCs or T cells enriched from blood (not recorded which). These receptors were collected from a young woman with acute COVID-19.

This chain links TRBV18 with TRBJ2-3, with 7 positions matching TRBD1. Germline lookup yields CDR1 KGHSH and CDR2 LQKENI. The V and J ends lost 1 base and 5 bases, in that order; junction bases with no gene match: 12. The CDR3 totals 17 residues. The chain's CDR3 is CASSPQGASLGRDTQYF. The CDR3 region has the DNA TGTGCCAGCTCACCACAGGGGGCCTCACTTGGCAGAGATACGCAGTATTTT.

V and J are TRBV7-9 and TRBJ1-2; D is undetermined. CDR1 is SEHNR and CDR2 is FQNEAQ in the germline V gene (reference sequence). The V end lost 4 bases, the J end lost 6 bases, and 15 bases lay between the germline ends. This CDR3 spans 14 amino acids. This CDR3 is CASSYGREVDGYTF. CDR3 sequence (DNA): TGTGCCAGCAGCTACGGACGGGAGGTGGATGGCTACACCTTC.

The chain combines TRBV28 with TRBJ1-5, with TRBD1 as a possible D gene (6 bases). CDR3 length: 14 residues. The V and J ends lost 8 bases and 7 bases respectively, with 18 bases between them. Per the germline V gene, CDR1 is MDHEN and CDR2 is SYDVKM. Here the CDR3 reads CASLPNHRDQPQHF. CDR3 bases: TGTGCCAGCCTACCTAATCACAGGGACCAGCCCCAGCATTTT. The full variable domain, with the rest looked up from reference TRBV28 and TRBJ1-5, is DVKVTQSSRYLVKRTGEKVFLECVQDMDHENMFWYRQDPGLGLRLIYFSYDVKMKEKGDIPEGYSVSREKKERFSLILESASTNQTSMYLCASLPNHRDQPQHFGDGTRLSIL.

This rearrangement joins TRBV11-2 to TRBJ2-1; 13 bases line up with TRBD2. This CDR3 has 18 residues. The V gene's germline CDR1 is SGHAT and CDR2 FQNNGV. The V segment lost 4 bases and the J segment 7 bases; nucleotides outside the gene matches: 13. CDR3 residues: CASSSGTSGAGRLNEQFF. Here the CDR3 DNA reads TGTGCCAGCAGCTCTGGGACTAGCGGGGCAGGGAGGTTAAATGAGCAGTTCTTC. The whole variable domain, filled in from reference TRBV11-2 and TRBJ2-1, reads EAGVAQSPRYKIIEKRQSVAFWCNPISGHATLYWYQQILGQGPKLLIQFQNNGVVDDSQLPKDRFSAERLKGVDSTLKIQPAKLEDSAVYLCASSSGTSGAGRLNEQFFGPGTRLTVL.

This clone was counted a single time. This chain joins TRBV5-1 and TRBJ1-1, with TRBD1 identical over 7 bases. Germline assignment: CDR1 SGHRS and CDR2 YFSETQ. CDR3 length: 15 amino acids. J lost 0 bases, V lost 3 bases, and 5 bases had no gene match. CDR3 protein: CASSSLQGLNTEAFF. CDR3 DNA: TGCGCCAGCAGCTCGCTACAGGGGTTGAACACTGAAGCTTTCTTT.

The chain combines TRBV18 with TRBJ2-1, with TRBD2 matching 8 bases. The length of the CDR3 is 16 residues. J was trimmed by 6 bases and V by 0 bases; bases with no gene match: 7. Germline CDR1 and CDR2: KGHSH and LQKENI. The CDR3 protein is CASSPPMFGGGNEQFF. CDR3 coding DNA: TGTGCCAGCTCACCACCGATGTTCGGGGGGGGCAATGAGCAGTTCTTC.

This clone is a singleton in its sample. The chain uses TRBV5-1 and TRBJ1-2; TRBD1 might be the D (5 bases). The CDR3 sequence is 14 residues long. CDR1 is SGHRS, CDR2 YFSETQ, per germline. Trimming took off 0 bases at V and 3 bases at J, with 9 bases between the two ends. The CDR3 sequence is CASSLVSTDYGYTF. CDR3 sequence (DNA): TGCGCCAGCAGCTTGGTCTCGACAGACTATGGCTACACCTTC.

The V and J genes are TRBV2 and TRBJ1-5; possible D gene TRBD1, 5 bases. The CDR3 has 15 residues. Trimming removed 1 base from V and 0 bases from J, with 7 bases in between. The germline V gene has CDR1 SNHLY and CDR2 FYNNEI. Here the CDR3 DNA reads TGTGCCAGCAGTGAAGGGGGCCTTAGCAATCAGCCCCAGCATTTT. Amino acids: CASSEGGLSNQPQHF.

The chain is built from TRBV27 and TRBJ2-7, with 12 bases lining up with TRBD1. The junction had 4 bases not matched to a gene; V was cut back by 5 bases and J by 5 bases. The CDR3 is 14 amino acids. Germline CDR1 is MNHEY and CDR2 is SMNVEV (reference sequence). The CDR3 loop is CASSPGTGGNEQYF. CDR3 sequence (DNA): TGTGCCAGCAGTCCCGGGACAGGGGGCAACGAGCAGTACTTC.

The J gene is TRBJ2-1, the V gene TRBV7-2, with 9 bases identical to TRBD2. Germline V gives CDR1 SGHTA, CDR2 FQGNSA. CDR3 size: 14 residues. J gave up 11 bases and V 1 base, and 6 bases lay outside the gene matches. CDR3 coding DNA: TGTGCCAGCAGCTTAGAGCGGACTAGCGCTAAGCAGTTCTTC. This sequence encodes CASSLERTSAKQFF.

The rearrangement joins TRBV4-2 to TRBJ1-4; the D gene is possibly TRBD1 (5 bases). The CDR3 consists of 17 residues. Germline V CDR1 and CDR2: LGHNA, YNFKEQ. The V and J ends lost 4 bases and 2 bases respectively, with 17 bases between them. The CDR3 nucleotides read TGTGCCAGCAGCCCCCGGGACTACGCCGCCACTAATGAAAAACTGTTTTTT. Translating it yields CASSPRDYAATNEKLFF.

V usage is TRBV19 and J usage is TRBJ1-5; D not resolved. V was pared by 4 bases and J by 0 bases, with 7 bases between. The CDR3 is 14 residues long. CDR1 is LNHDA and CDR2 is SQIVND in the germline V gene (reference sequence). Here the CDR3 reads CASSNSFSNQPQHF. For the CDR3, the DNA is TGTGCCAGTAGTAACAGTTTTAGCAATCAGCCCCAGCATTTT.

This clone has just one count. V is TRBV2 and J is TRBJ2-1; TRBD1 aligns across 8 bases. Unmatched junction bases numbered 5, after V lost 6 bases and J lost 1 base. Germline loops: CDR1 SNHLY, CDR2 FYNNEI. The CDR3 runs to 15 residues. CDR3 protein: CASRGQGMSYNEQFF. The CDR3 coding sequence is TGTGCCAGCAGAGGACAGGGTATGTCCTACAATGAGCAGTTCTTC.

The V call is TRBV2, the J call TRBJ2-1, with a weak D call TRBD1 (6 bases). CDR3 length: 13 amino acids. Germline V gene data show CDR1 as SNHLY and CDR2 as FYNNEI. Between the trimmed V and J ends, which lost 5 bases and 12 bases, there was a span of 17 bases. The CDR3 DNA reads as TGTGCCAGCAGTATCCTCTTGGGGGCTAGGCAGTTCTTC. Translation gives CASSILLGARQFF.

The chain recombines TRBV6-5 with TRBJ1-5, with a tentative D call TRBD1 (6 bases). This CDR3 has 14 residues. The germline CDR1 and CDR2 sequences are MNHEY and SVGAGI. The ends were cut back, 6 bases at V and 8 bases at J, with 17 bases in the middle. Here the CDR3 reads CASRGQQGMEPQHF. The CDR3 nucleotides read TGTGCCAGCAGGGGGCAACAGGGAATGGAGCCCCAGCATTTT.

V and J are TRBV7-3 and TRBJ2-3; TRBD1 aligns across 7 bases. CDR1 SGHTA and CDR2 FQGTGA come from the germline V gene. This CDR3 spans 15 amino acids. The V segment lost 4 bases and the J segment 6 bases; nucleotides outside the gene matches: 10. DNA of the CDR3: TGTGCCAGCAGCTCCCAGGGGGTAAAGGGGGATACGCAGTATTTT. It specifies CASSSQGVKGDTQYF.

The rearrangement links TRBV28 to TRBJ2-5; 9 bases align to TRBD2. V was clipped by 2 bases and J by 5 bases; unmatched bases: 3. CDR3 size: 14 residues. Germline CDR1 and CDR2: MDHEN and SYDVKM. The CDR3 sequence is CASSLKAGGETQYF. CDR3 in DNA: TGTGCCAGCAGTTTAAAGGCGGGAGGGGAGACCCAGTACTTC.

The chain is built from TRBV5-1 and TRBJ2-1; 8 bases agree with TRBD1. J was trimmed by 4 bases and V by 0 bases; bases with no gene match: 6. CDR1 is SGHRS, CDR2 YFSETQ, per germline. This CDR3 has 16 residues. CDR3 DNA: TGCGCCAGCAGCTTGGAAAGGACAGGGTATTACAATGAGCAGTTCTTC. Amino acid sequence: CASSLERTGYYNEQFF.

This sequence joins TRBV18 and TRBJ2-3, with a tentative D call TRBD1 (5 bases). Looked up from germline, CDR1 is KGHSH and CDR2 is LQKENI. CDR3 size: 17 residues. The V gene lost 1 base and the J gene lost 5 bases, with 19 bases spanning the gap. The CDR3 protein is CASSPQKGRVVIDTQYF. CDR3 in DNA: TGTGCCAGCTCACCACAAAAGGGGCGAGTTGTCATAGATACGCAGTATTTT. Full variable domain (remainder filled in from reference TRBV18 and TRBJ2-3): NAGVMQNPRHLVRRRGQEARLRCSPMKGHSHVYWYRQLPEEGLKFMVYLQKENIIDESGMPKERFSAEFPKEGPSILRIQQVVRGDSAAYFCASSPQKGRVVIDTQYFGPGTRLTVL.

This CDR3 is CASSETSGSTETQYF. In DNA, the CDR3 is TGTGCCAGCAGTGAAACTAGCGGGAGCACAGAGACCCAGTACTTC. The gene calls are TRBV6-4 and TRBJ2-5, with 11 bases fitting TRBD2. CDR3 size: 15 residues. V shed 3 bases, J shed 4 bases, and the junction held 4 bases outside the gene matches. CDR1 is MRHNA, CDR2 SNTAGT, per germline.

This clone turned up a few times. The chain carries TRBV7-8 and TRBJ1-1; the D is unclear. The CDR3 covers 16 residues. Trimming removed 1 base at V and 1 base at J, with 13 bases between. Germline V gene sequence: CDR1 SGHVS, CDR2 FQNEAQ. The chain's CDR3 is CASSLGASVSNTEAFF. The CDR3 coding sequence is TGTGCCAGCAGCTTAGGGGCCTCTGTCTCGAACACTGAAGCTTTCTTT. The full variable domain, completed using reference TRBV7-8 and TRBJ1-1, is GAGVSQSPRYKVAKRGQDVALRCDPISGHVSLFWYQQALGQGPEFLTYFQNEAQLDKSGLPSDRFFAERPEGSVSTLKIQRTQQEDSAVYLCASSLGASVSNTEAFFGQGTRLTVV.

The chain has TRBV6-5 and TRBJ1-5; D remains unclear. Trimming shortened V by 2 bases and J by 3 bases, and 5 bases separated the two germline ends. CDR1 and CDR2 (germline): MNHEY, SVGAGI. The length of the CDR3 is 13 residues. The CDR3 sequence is CASSYQANQPQHF. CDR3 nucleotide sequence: TGTGCCAGCAGTTACCAGGCCAATCAGCCCCAGCATTTT.

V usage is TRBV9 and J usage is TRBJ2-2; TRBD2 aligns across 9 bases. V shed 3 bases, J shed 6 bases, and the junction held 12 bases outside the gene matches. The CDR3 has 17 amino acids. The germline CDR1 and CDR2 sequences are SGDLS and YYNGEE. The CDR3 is CASSAPPGGRVSGELFF. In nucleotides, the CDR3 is TGTGCCAGCAGCGCCCCTCCAGGCGGGAGGGTGTCCGGGGAGCTGTTTTTT.

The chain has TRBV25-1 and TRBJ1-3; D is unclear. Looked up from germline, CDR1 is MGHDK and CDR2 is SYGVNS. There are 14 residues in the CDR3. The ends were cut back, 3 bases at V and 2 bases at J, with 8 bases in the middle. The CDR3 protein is CASSDSATGNTIYF. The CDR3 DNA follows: TGTGCCAGCAGTGATAGCGCCACTGGAAACACCATATATTTT.

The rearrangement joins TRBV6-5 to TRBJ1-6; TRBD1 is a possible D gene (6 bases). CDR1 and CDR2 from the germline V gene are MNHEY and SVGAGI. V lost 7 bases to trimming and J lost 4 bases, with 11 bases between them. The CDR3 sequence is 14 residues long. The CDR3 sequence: CASTDRTYNSPLHF. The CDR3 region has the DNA TGTGCCAGCACGGACAGAACTTATAATTCACCCCTCCACTTT.